This is a list of T cell receptor beta chains from one sample in a study of cytomegalovirus exposure and HLA in healthy donors. Data came from immunoSEQ multiplex PCR; TCRdb stores just in-frame clones and leaves some out. The data contain approximately 210,000 clones, 75% to 85% of them seen just once; the ten biggest clones take up around 0.42%. Sequencing was done on a sample of PBMCs. Receptor source: a male donor in good health and CMV-seropositive. The CDR3 runs from the conserved cysteine through the conserved F or W. A D gene is named only where the DNA matches it firmly. For some rows the clone size is stated as once, few or many, or as a class when expanded; others skip it.

V	J	D	size	DNA	CDR3
TRBV19	TRBJ1-3	TRBD1	NA	TGTGCCAGTAGTATAGTAGGACAGGCGGCAATCTCTGGAAACACCATATATTTT	CASSIVGQAAISGNTIYF
TRBV6-1	TRBJ2-1	TRBD1	NA	TGTGCCGGTTCGACAGGGTTCAATGAGCAGTTCTTC	CAGSTGFNEQFF
TRBV27	TRBJ1-1	TRBD1	NA	TGTGCCAGCAGTCCGGGACAGGTTATGAACACTGAAGCTTTCTTT	CASSPGQVMNTEAFF
TRBV25-1	TRBJ2-1	NA	few	TGTGCCAGCAGTGAAACCGGGGGTTCGTACAATGAGCAGTTCTTC	CASSETGGSYNEQFF
TRBV4-3	TRBJ2-7	TRBD1	NA	TGCGCCAGCAGCCTCGAGAAGGGGGCCGAGCAGTACTTC	CASSLEKGAEQYF
TRBV29-1	TRBJ2-5	NA	NA	TGCAGCGTTCCTAGTTCGGAGACCCAGTACTTC	CSVPSSETQYF
TRBV6-6	TRBJ1-1	NA	once	TGTGCCACCCGGGAGGAGGGAAGACCAGCTTTCTTT	CATREEGRPAFF
TRBV19	TRBJ2-7	NA	once	TGTGCCAGTAGTTCTAGCGTAAGCTCCTACGAGCAGTACTTC	CASSSSVSSYEQYF
TRBV28	TRBJ2-1	NA	NA	TGTGCCAGCAGTTTCTCTGGAGGTAAGAGCTCCTACAATGAGCAGTTCTTC	CASSFSGGKSSYNEQFF
TRBV10-3	TRBJ1-1	NA	NA	TGTGCCATCAGTGAGGACTCCCAAGGGAACACTGAAGCTTTCTTT	CAISEDSQGNTEAFF
TRBV6-5	TRBJ1-3	NA	NA	TGTGCCAGCAGTTACTATTCTAACTCTGGAAACACCATATATTTT	CASSYYSNSGNTIYF
TRBV14	TRBJ2-2	NA	NA	TGTGCCAGCAGCCAAGTGGGAGGAAGCGCGAACACCGGGGAGCTGTTTTTT	CASSQVGGSANTGELFF
TRBV19	TRBJ2-7	TRBD1	NA	TGTGCCAGTAGCCCGGGACAGGGCTATTCGGAGCAGTACTTC	CASSPGQGYSEQYF
TRBV11-1	TRBJ2-3	TRBD2	NA	TGTGCCAGCAGAGCCGGGACTAGCGGTCCAGATACGCAGTATTTT	CASRAGTSGPDTQYF
TRBV9	TRBJ2-3	NA	once	TGTGCCAGCAACCACAACACGGATACGCAGTATTTT	CASNHNTDTQYF
TRBV6-5	TRBJ1-4	TRBD1	NA	TGTGCCAGCAGTCTGGGACAGGGGGCTTTTGAAAAACTGTTTTTT	CASSLGQGAFEKLFF
TRBV11-2	TRBJ1-3	NA	NA	TGTGCCAGCAGCTTAGAATGGACAGCCCTCTCTGGAAACACCATATATTTT	CASSLEWTALSGNTIYF
TRBV4-3	TRBJ1-2	NA	NA	TGCGCCAGCAGCCAAGAGGTCAGGTACCGATTCTACACCTTC	CASSQEVRYRFYTF
TRBV29-1	TRBJ1-1	NA	NA	TGCAGCGTTGCGCCTCACAGTTCCTACACTGAAGCTTTCTTT	CSVAPHSSYTEAFF
TRBV7-2	TRBJ1-2	NA	NA	TGTGCCAGCAGCTTAGAACAGCAGTACTATGGCTACACCTTC	CASSLEQQYYGYTF
TRBV5-1	TRBJ2-5	TRBD1	NA	TGCGCCAGCAGCTTGGTTGGGTCAGGGACAGCATTTCAAGAGACCCAGTACTTC	CASSLVGSGTAFQETQYF
TRBV11-2	TRBJ1-1	NA	NA	TGTGCCAGCAGTTGGACCTTGGACAAGGGAGCTTTCTTT	CASSWTLDKGAFF
TRBV27	TRBJ1-4	TRBD1	NA	TGTGCCAGCAGTTTAGGGGACAGGTCTGACCCTGATGAAAAACTGTTTTTT	CASSLGDRSDPDEKLFF
TRBV7-9	TRBJ2-7	NA	NA	TGTGCCACCCAAGCGGGTACCGGGTCCGAGCAGTACTTC	CATQAGTGSEQYF
TRBV9	TRBJ2-2	NA	NA	TGTGCCAGCAGCGTTGACTCTAGGTCCCCCGGGGAGCTGTTTTTT	CASSVDSRSPGELFF
TRBV28	TRBJ2-3	TRBD2	NA	TGTGCCAGCAGTTTTACGGGCGGGAGCTCAGATACGCAGTATTTT	CASSFTGGSSDTQYF
TRBV20-1	TRBJ1-2	NA	NA	TGCAGTGTCAGGTACGGGAAAGGCTACACCTTC	CSVRYGKGYTF
TRBV6-6	TRBJ2-1	TRBD2	NA	TGTGCCAGCACCTATGGCGGGAGGGCCACAGAGCAGTTCTTC	CASTYGGRATEQFF
TRBV7-2	TRBJ1-2	NA	NA	TGTGCCAGCAGTCTTACAGGGATTGGCTACACCTTC	CASSLTGIGYTF
TRBV6-6	TRBJ1-1	NA	NA	TGTGCCAGCAGTTACGAGGGCGGGGGCACTGAAGCTTTCTTT	CASSYEGGGTEAFF
TRBV29-1	TRBJ2-1	TRBD1	NA	TGCAGCGTCACCAGGGGGACAGGGGGCAGCGAGCAGTTCTTC	CSVTRGTGGSEQFF
TRBV28	TRBJ2-5	TRBD2	NA	TGTGCCAGCAGTGCGACTAGCGGGCTAGAGACCCAGTACTTC	CASSATSGLETQYF
TRBV27	TRBJ1-2	NA	NA	TGTGCCAGCGCCCGGGGGGGGACAAACTATGGCTACACCTTC	CASARGGTNYGYTF
TRBV4-2	TRBJ1-3	TRBD1	NA	TGTGCCAGCAGCCAAGTGGGGGACAGCCCTCTCTCTGGAAGCACCATATATTTT	CASSQVGDSPLSGSTIYF
TRBV4-3	TRBJ2-3	TRBD1	NA	TGCGCCAGCAGCCAAGATAAGGACAGGGCCACAGATACGCAGTATTTT	CASSQDKDRATDTQYF